One and the same sample provided the 9 T cell receptor beta chains below, sequenced in a study of blood T cell repertoires in COVID-19. Some clones are missing from TCRdb's copy, which holds only in-frame ones; the method was immunoSEQ multiplex PCR. The repertoire holds approximately 180,000 clones, approximately 83% seen once, with over 2.5% in the top ten. Sequenced material: peripheral blood. These receptors were collected from a man aged 60 to 69 with acute or convalescent COVID-19.

This clone has a single count. The rearrangement joins TRBV4-3 to TRBJ2-2; D remains unclear. With 0 bases removed from V and 6 bases from J, the gap between germline ends came to 17 bases. The CDR3 contains 17 residues. Germline lookup yields CDR1 LGHNA and CDR2 YSLEER. The DNA for the CDR3 is TGCGCCAGCAGCCAAGATAGAGTAGGAGTGGTGCCCGGGGAGCTGTTTTTT. Translating it yields CASSQDRVGVVPGELFF.

The chain combines TRBV5-1 with TRBJ2-3; TRBD2 aligns across 15 bases. The germline V gene encodes CDR1 SGHRS and CDR2 YFSETQ. The CDR3 is 16 residues long. Trimming at V came to 4 bases and at J to 3 bases, leaving 3 bases not matched to a gene. CDR3 DNA: TGCGCCAGCAGCCAGGGACTAGCGGGAGGTACAGATACGCAGTATTTT. It encodes CASSQGLAGGTDTQYF.

This chain links TRBV7-9 with TRBJ2-1, with 11 bases that match TRBD2. V shed 5 bases and J 7 bases; nucleotides not matched to a gene: 10. Germline V gene data show CDR1 as SEHNR and CDR2 as FQNEAQ (reference sequence). This CDR3 is 16 amino acids long. The CDR3 loop reads CASSRLAGSTPNEQFF. The CDR3 coding sequence is TGTGCCAGCAGCAGACTAGCGGGGTCCACTCCGAATGAGCAGTTCTTC. Full variable domain (rest looked up from reference TRBV7-9 and TRBJ2-1): DTGVSQNPRHKITKRGQNVTFRCDPISEHNRLYWYRQTLGQGPEFLTYFQNEAQLEKSRLLSDRFSAERPKGSFSTLEIQRTEQGDSAMYLCASSRLAGSTPNEQFFGPGTRLTVL.

V gene TRBV6-5 combines with J gene TRBJ2-3; D is undetermined. V lost 6 bases to trimming and J lost 6 bases, with 7 bases between them. Germline V gene data show CDR1 as MNHEY and CDR2 as SVGAGI. This CDR3 comprises 11 residues. CDR3 DNA: TGTGCCAGCAGCCGACTGGATACGCAGTATTTT. Translating gives CASSRLDTQYF.

This chain connects TRBV18 to TRBJ1-3, with a weak D call TRBD1 (5 bases). This CDR3 has 16 amino acids. V lost 0 bases to trimming and J lost 1 base, with 10 bases between them. The germline gives CDR1 KGHSH, CDR2 LQKENI. CDR3 sequence reads: CASSPPGRVSGNTIYF. CDR3 bases: TGTGCCAGCTCACCACCGGGCAGGGTGTCTGGAAACACCATATATTTT.

The chain recombines TRBV27 with TRBJ1-2; possible D gene TRBD1, 6 bases. CDR1 is MNHEY, CDR2 SMNVEV, per germline (reference sequence). Trimming pared 6 bases from V and 4 bases from J, leaving 15 bases between. The CDR3 totals 14 residues. CDR3 in amino acids: CASRPFQGSYGYTF. Here the CDR3 DNA reads TGTGCCAGCAGGCCATTCCAGGGGTCCTATGGCTACACCTTC.

The chain links TRBV19 to TRBJ2-5; possibly TRBD1 for D (6 bases). There are 15 residues in the CDR3. V lost 3 bases and J lost 3, with 14 bases in between. Germline lookup yields CDR1 LNHDA and CDR2 SQIVND (reference sequence). The CDR3 loop reads CASSMMGTKKETQYF. The DNA of the CDR3 is TGTGCCAGTAGTATGATGGGGACAAAGAAAGAGACCCAGTACTTC.

This chain joins TRBV13 and TRBJ1-2; 7 nucleotides line up with TRBD1. The germline V gene encodes CDR1 PRHDT and CDR2 FYEKMQ (reference sequence). V lost 4 bases, J lost 9 bases, and 8 bases stayed unmatched. This CDR3 has 13 amino acids. CDR3 sequence (DNA): TGTGCCAGCAGCTCGTTGGCAGGGGGTAGCTACACCTTC. Residues: CASSSLAGGSYTF. Together with reference TRBV13 and TRBJ1-2, the CDR3 gives the full variable domain: AAGVIQSPRHLIKEKRETATLKCYPIPRHDTVYWYQQGPGQDPQFLISFYEKMQSDKGSIPDRFSAQQFSDYHSELNMSSLELGDSALYFCASSSLAGGSYTFGSGTRLTVV.

This sequence joins TRBV7-6 and TRBJ2-1; 8 bases are shared with TRBD2. V shed 5 bases and J 16 bases; nucleotides not matched to a gene: 19. This CDR3 has 15 residues. CDR1 SGHVS and CDR2 FNYEAQ come from the germline V gene. In DNA form, the CDR3 reads TGTGCCAGCAGCCTAGGTGGGACTAGTGGGTTCCCTGGTTTCTTC. Residues: CASSLGGTSGFPGFF.